This section outlines one T cell receptor beta chain sequence together with its context. The antigen is unknown. Sequencing was performed with immunoSEQ multiplex PCR; in TCRdb, only in-frame clones are kept and a portion is missing. This sample yields about 90,000 clones, of which roughly 93% are seen a single time; around 1.1% belongs to the top ten. CDR1 is LNHNV and CDR2 is YYDKDF in the germline V gene (reference sequence). The junction had 5 bases not matched to a gene; V was cut back by 5 bases and J by 0 bases. CDR3 length: 16 amino acids. These data originate in a study of graft-versus-host responses after intestinal transplantation. Study information: Recipients underwent multivisceral, liver-intestinal, or isolated intestinal transplants. Anti-thymocyte globulin induction was given to all recipients, followed by tacrolimus and steroids for two to four years. Findings and caveats of the study: Early after transplant, HvG clones declined as circulating GvH clones peaked.

This receptor was identified in a human donor who was the organ donor for an intestinal transplant. The starting material was unstimulated CD8+ T cells sorted from spleen or lymph node cells, obtained before transplant. V gene TRBV15 combines with J gene TRBJ2-7; 12 bases are a match to TRBD2. CDR3 region: CATSAGLAGTSYEQYF. CDR3 DNA: TGTGCCACCAGCGCCGGACTAGCGGGGACCTCCTACGAGCAGTACTTC.